This T cell receptor beta chain was identified during a study of OX40 agonist ivuxolimab in advanced cancers. Study at large: Patients were roughly 81% male with ages roughly 20 to 80, mean about 65. The eligibility criteria allowed prior anti-PD-1, anti-PD-L1 or anti-CTLA-4 therapy, and approximately 38% had some.

Clones were sequenced by immunoSEQ multiplex PCR, and TCRdb holds only the in-frame ones, with some missing. Of approximately 61,000 clones listed, around 80% were seen once; the top ten hold 1.5% to 2.5%. The timepoints at which blood was sampled were baseline, cycle 4 day 1, and cycle 7 day 1. The CDR3 extends over 14 amino acids. V gave up 1 base and J gave up 11 bases, with 17 bases separating them. Per germline, CDR1 LGHNA and CDR2 YNFKEQ. Specimen: CD4+ or CD8+ T cells sorted from blood, collected in a trial of the OX40 agonist ivuxolimab. The receptor's source is an adult with an advanced solid tumor such as melanoma, head and neck, liver or kidney cancer. The chain carries TRBV4-2 and TRBJ2-5, with D perhaps matching TRBD1 or TRBD2 (5 bases each). The CDR3 coding sequence is TGTGCCAGCAGCCAAGCTCCTGGGGCCTGGGAGCAGTACTTC. Translated, it gives CASSQAPGAWEQYF.